The rows below give T cell receptor beta chains drawn from one sample of a study of T cell changes during pregnancy in multiple sclerosis. Generated by immunoSEQ multiplex PCR, the TCRdb table keeps only in-frame clones and is missing some. This table has 50,000 to 70,000 clones, 90% to 95% appearing once. The sample here was peripheral blood, taken in the third trimester of pregnancy. The source of these receptors is a female donor in good health, enrolled as a control in a pregnancy study. The CDR3 runs from the conserved cysteine through the conserved F or W. D genes are given only for firm matches. The size entry is marked missing in some rows and otherwise reads once, few, many or a size class.

v_call: TRBV9; d_call: .; clone_size: .; j_call: TRBJ2-5; cdr3_aa: CASSIRTLGEETQYF; cdr3_nt: TGTGCCAGCAGCATTAGGACCCTTGGGGAGGAGACCCAGTACTTC
v_call: TRBV30; d_call: TRBD1; clone_size: .; j_call: TRBJ1-5; cdr3_aa: CAWSMGQGRNQPQHF; cdr3_nt: TGTGCCTGGAGTATGGGACAGGGACGGAATCAGCCCCAGCATTTT
v_call: TRBV19; d_call: .; clone_size: .; j_call: TRBJ2-2; cdr3_aa: CASRLGGGAGELFF; cdr3_nt: TGTGCCAGTAGACTTGGAGGGGGGGCCGGGGAGCTGTTTTTT
v_call: TRBV27; d_call: .; clone_size: .; j_call: TRBJ1-2; cdr3_aa: CASSLSMWSGYTF; cdr3_nt: TGTGCCAGCAGTTTGTCTATGTGGAGCGGCTACACCTTC
v_call: TRBV27; d_call: .; clone_size: .; j_call: TRBJ1-2; cdr3_aa: CASSLGSGLTNYGYTF; cdr3_nt: TGTGCCAGCAGTTTGGGGTCAGGACTTACTAACTATGGCTACACCTTC
v_call: TRBV5-4; d_call: TRBD1; clone_size: .; j_call: TRBJ1-3; cdr3_aa: CASSLDRGDTIYF; cdr3_nt: TGTGCCAGCAGCTTAGACAGGGGTGACACCATATATTTT
v_call: TRBV9; d_call: .; clone_size: .; j_call: TRBJ2-2; cdr3_aa: CASSVGGRDTGELFF; cdr3_nt: TGTGCCAGCAGCGTGGGGGGGCGCGACACCGGGGAGCTGTTTTTT
v_call: TRBV4-1; d_call: .; clone_size: once; j_call: TRBJ1-1; cdr3_aa: CASSRTRAVNTEAFF; cdr3_nt: TGCGCCAGCAGCCGGACGAGGGCGGTGAACACTGAAGCTTTCTTT
v_call: TRBV27; d_call: .; clone_size: .; j_call: TRBJ2-6; cdr3_aa: CASSPRQGGTSGANVLTF; cdr3_nt: TGTGCCAGCAGTCCTCGACAGGGCGGGACATCTGGGGCCAACGTCCTGACTTTC
v_call: TRBV7-9; d_call: TRBD1; clone_size: .; j_call: TRBJ1-1; cdr3_aa: CASSQGDRRNTEAFF; cdr3_nt: TGTGCCAGCAGCCAAGGGGACAGGAGGAACACTGAAGCTTTCTTT
v_call: TRBV27; d_call: TRBD1; clone_size: .; j_call: TRBJ1-1; cdr3_aa: CASSPWTGNTEAFF; cdr3_nt: TGTGCCAGCAGTCCATGGACAGGAAACACTGAAGCTTTCTTT
v_call: TRBV28; d_call: .; clone_size: .; j_call: TRBJ2-1; cdr3_aa: CASSYILGNNEQFF; cdr3_nt: TGTGCCAGCAGTTATATTCTAGGCAACAATGAGCAGTTCTTC
v_call: TRBV11-3; d_call: TRBD2; clone_size: .; j_call: TRBJ2-1; cdr3_aa: CATRRRGGHSYNEQFF; cdr3_nt: TGTGCCACCCGTAGGCGGGGGGGCCATTCCTACAATGAGCAGTTCTTC
v_call: TRBV7-8; d_call: .; clone_size: .; j_call: TRBJ1-5; cdr3_aa: CASSLAQGDQPQHF; cdr3_nt: TGTGCCAGCAGCTTAGCACAGGGCGATCAGCCCCAGCATTTT
v_call: TRBV2; d_call: TRBD1; clone_size: .; j_call: TRBJ1-5; cdr3_aa: CASTGDGQPQHF; cdr3_nt: TGTGCCTCTACAGGGGACGGCCAGCCCCAGCATTTT
v_call: TRBV11-1; d_call: .; clone_size: .; j_call: TRBJ1-1; cdr3_aa: CASSLAFQVVSKNTEAFF; cdr3_nt: TGTGCCAGCAGCTTAGCGTTTCAGGTGGTGTCGAAGAACACTGAAGCTTTCTTT
v_call: TRBV11-1; d_call: .; clone_size: .; j_call: TRBJ1-6; cdr3_aa: CASSWNRDSPLHF; cdr3_nt: TGTGCCAGCAGCTGGAACAGGGATTCACCCCTCCACTTT
v_call: TRBV27; d_call: TRBD1; clone_size: .; j_call: TRBJ2-7; cdr3_aa: CASRGTGDLYEQYF; cdr3_nt: TGTGCCAGCAGGGGGACAGGGGACTTATACGAGCAGTACTTC
v_call: TRBV29-1; d_call: .; clone_size: few; j_call: TRBJ1-1; cdr3_aa: CSSYIQGATEAFF; cdr3_nt: TGCAGCTCATATATCCAGGGTGCTACTGAAGCTTTCTTT
v_call: TRBV2; d_call: .; clone_size: .; j_call: TRBJ2-1; cdr3_aa: CASSELLRTNEQFF; cdr3_nt: TGTGCCAGCAGTGAACTATTAAGAACTAATGAGCAGTTCTTC
v_call: TRBV7-9; d_call: .; clone_size: .; j_call: TRBJ1-2; cdr3_aa: CASSSGVFTTHGYTF; cdr3_nt: TGTGCCAGCAGCTCCGGCGTGTTCACTACTCATGGCTACACCTTC